Below are 10 T cell receptor beta chains sequenced from a single sample in a study of T cells after yellow fever vaccination. Via MiXCR, TCRdb re-called the 5' RACE reads, giving one row per CDR3 protein. The repertoire has 110,000 or so distinct CDR3 sequences, around 6.7% of them found once; the top ten carry roughly 2.8%. The sample consisted of CD4+ T cells sorted from PBMCs, taken around 45 days after the first yellow fever vaccination. All receptors derive from a man between 18 and 29 years old who received the YFV17D yellow fever vaccine.

The table lists this clonotype with many counts. The rearrangement links TRBV20-1 to TRBJ2-7, with TRBD2 identical over 10 bases. The CDR3 consists of 16 residues. The junction had 10 bases not matched to a gene; V was cut back by 3 bases and J by 2 bases. Germline loops: CDR1 DFQATT, CDR2 SNEGSKA (reference sequence). The CDR3 DNA is TGCAGTGCTAGCTACCTTAGCGGGGGGACTACCTACGAGCAGTACTTC. Translating gives CSASYLSGGTTYEQYF.

This clonotype came up a few times. J is TRBJ2-7 and V is TRBV7-2; 7 bases are a match to TRBD1. Per germline, CDR1 SGHTA and CDR2 FQGNSA. The V gene end was trimmed by 4 bases and the J gene end by 1 base; junction bases not matched to a gene: 4. The CDR3 is 14 amino acids. CDR3 region: CASSSRDSSYEQYF. DNA of the CDR3: TGTGCCAGCAGCTCCCGGGACAGTTCCTACGAGCAGTACTTC.

The rearrangement joins TRBV19 to TRBJ2-3; perhaps TRBD1 as D (6 bases). With 6 bases removed from V and 4 bases from J, the gap between germline ends came to 14 bases. Germline V CDR1 and CDR2: LNHDA, SQIVND (reference sequence). CDR3 length: 14 residues. The CDR3 loop reads CASRGTGYADTQYF. CDR3 bases: TGTGCCAGTAGAGGAACAGGGTACGCAGATACGCAGTATTTT.

This sequence joins TRBV19 and TRBJ1-5, with D maybe TRBD1 (5 bases). The V end lost 1 base, the J end lost 4 bases, and 8 bases lay between the germline ends. The CDR3 is made up of 14 amino acids. Germline V CDR1 and CDR2: LNHDA, SQIVND (reference sequence). The CDR3 bases are TGTGCCAGTAGTATAGGGCAGGGTAATCAGCCCCAGCATTTT. Its translation is CASSIGQGNQPQHF.

Ten or more counts support this clonotype. The genes are TRBV10-3 and TRBJ2-3; the D is unclear. Germline CDR1 reads ENHRY; CDR2 reads SYGVKD. The CDR3 runs 16 residues. The V and J ends lost 0 bases and 9 bases respectively, with 19 bases between them. Here the CDR3 DNA reads TGTGCCATCAGTGAGTCACCACGGCTGGCGGTGGGGACGCAGTATTTT. It specifies CAISESPRLAVGTQYF.

This clonotype came up many times. This sequence joins TRBV12-3 or TRBV12-4 and TRBJ2-5; possibly TRBD2 for D (5 bases). V lost 8 bases and J 4 bases, leaving 14 bases between the germline ends. This CDR3 is 13 amino acids long. The CDR3 bases are TGTGCCAGCCGATTAGTCCGGGGAGAGACCCAGTACTTC. Amino acid sequence: CASRLVRGETQYF.

This clonotype has ten or more counts. The V and J genes are TRBV20-1 and TRBJ2-1; D call uncertain. V gave up 3 bases and J gave up 7 bases, with 7 bases separating them. In germline, CDR1 is DFQATT, CDR2 SNEGSKA (reference sequence). The CDR3 has 11 amino acids. The CDR3 nucleotides are TGCAGTGCTAGTAGGTATAATGAGCAGTTCTTC. This gives the protein CSASRYNEQFF.

At least ten counts were recorded for this clonotype. The chain couples TRBV6-5 to TRBJ1-1; 7 bases are a match to TRBD1. CDR3 size: 14 residues. V dropped 5 bases and J dropped 1; count of bases not matched to a gene: 4. CDR1 is MNHEY and CDR2 is SVGAGI in the germline V gene. Written as DNA, the CDR3 is TGTGCCAGCAGTCCCGGGACAGAGAACACTGAAGCTTTCTTT. It translates to CASSPGTENTEAFF.

This clonotype was counted many times. CDR3 region: CASSQDRTGTGPLDTQYF. The CDR3 nucleotides are TGTGCCAGCAGCCAAGATAGAACTGGGACAGGGCCACTAGATACGCAGTATTTT. The gene calls are TRBV3-1 and TRBJ2-3; 9 bases line up with TRBD1. This CDR3 region has 18 residues. V dropped 0 bases and J dropped 5; count of bases not matched to a gene: 12. CDR1 LGHDT and CDR2 YNNKEL come from the germline V gene (reference sequence).

This clonotype was seen many times. This chain links TRBV12-3 or TRBV12-4 with TRBJ2-1, with D tentatively TRBD1 (6 bases). V was clipped by 3 bases and J by 4 bases, with 16 bases between them. The length of the CDR3 is 16 residues. The CDR3 loop is CASSFPGARLYNEQFF. The CDR3 bases are TGTGCCAGCAGTTTCCCAGGGGCAAGACTATACAATGAGCAGTTCTTC.